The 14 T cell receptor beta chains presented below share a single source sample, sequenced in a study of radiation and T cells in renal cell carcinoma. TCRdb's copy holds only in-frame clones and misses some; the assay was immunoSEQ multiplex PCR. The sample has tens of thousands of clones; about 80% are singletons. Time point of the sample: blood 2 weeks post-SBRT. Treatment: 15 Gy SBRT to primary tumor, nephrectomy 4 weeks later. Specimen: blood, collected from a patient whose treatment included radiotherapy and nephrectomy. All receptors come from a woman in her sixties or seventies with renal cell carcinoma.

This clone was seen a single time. CDR3 nucleotide sequence: TGCGCCAGCAGCCCCCCTTTTAGCGGGAGGCATCCAGGCGAGCAGTACTTC. Its translation is CASSPPFSGRHPGEQYF. This rearrangement joins TRBV5-1 to TRBJ2-7, with 10 bases matching TRBD2. Germline CDR1 SGHRS, CDR2 YFSETQ. The CDR3 contains 17 residues. The trim removed 4 bases at V and 6 bases at J, leaving 16 bases unmatched.

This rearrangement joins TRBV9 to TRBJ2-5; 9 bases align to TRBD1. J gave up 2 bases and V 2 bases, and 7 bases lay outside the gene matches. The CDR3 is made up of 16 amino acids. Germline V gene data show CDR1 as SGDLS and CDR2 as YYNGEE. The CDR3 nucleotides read TGTGCCAGCAGCGTCGGGACAGGGTCGCTACAAGAGACCCAGTACTTC. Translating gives CASSVGTGSLQETQYF.

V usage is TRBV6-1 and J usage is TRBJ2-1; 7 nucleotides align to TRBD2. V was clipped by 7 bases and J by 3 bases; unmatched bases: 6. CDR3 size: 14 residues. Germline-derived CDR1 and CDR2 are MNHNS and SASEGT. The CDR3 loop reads CASNRGEFYNEQFF. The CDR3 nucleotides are TGTGCCAGCAACCGGGGGGAATTCTACAATGAGCAGTTCTTC.

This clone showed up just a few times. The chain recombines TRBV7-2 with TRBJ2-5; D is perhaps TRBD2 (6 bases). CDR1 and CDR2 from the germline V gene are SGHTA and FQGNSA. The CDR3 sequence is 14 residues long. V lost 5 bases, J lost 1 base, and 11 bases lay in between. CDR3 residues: CASSRGGVQETQYF. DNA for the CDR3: TGTGCCAGCAGCCGAGGCGGGGTCCAAGAGACCCAGTACTTC.

DNA of the CDR3: TGCGCCAGCAGCTTTATCGAAGACAGCACAGATACGCAGTATTTT. It encodes CASSFIEDSTDTQYF. This chain links TRBV5-1 with TRBJ2-3; D remains unclear. CDR1 and CDR2 from the germline V gene are SGHRS and YFSETQ. Deletions cut 2 bases from V and 0 bases from J, with 10 bases between. The CDR3 is made up of 15 amino acids.

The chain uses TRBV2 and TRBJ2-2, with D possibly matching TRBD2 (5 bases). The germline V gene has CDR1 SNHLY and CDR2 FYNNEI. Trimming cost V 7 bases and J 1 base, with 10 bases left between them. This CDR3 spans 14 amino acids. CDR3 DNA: TGTGCCAGCAATGGGGAGATGAACACCGGGGAGCTGTTTTTT. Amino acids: CASNGEMNTGELFF. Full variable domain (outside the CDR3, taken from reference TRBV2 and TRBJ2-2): EPEVTQTPSHQVTQMGQEVILRCVPISNHLYFYWYRQILGQKVEFLVSFYNNEISEKSEIFDDQFSVERPDGSNFTLKIRSTKLEDSAMYFCASNGEMNTGELFFGEGSRLTVL.

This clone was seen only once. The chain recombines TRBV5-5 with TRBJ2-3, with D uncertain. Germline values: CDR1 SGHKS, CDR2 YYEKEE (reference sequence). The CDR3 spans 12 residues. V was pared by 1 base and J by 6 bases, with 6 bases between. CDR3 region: CASSLIRDTQYF. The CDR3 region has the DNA TGTGCCAGCAGCTTGATTCGTGATACGCAGTATTTT.

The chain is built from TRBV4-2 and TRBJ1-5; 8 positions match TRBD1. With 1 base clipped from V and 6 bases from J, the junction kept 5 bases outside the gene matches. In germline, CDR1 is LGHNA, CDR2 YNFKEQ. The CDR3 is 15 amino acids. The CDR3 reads CASSQAGQGSQPQHF. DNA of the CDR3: TGTGCCAGCAGCCAAGCCGGACAGGGCAGTCAGCCCCAGCATTTT.

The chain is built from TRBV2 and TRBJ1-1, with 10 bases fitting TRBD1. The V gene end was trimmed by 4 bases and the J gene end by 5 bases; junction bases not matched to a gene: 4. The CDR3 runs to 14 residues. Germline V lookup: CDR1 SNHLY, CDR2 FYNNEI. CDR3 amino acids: CASSGTGGNTEAFF. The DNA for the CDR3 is TGTGCCAGCAGTGGGACAGGGGGAAATACTGAAGCTTTCTTT.

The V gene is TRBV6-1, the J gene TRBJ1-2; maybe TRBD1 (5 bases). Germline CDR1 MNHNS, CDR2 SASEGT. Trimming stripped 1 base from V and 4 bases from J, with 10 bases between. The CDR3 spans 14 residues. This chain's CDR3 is CASSEVAGGYGYTF. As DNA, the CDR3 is TGTGCCAGCAGTGAAGTAGCGGGGGGCTATGGCTACACCTTC.

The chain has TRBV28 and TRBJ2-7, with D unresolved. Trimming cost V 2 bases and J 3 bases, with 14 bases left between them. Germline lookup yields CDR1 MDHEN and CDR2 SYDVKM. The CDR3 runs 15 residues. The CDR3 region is CASSLSLGNNYEQYF. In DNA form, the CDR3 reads TGTGCCAGCAGTTTAAGCTTAGGGAATAACTACGAGCAGTACTTC.

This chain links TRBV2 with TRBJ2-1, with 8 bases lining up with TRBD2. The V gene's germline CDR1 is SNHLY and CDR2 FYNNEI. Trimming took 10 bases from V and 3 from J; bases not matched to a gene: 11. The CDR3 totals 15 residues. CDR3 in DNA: TGTGCCACCTCGGGAGGGACAACGCGCTACAATGAGCAGTTCTTC. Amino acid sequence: CATSGGTTRYNEQFF.

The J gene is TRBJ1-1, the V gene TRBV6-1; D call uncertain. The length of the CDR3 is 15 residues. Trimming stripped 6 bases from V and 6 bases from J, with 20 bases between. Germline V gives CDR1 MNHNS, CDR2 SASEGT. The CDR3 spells CASSLSERVGAEAFF. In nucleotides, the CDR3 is TGTGCCAGCAGCCTTTCGGAGAGGGTGGGTGCTGAAGCTTTCTTT.

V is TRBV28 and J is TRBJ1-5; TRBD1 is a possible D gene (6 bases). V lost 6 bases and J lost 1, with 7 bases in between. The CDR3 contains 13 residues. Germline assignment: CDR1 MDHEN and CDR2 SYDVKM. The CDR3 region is CASRGASNQPQHF. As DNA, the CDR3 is TGTGCCAGCAGGGGGGCGAGCAATCAGCCCCAGCATTTT.